This entry describes one TCR beta chain. The CDR3 consists of 13 residues. Per germline, CDR1 SGHVS and CDR2 FQNEAQ. Trimming shortened V by 2 bases and J by 3 bases, and 8 bases separated the two germline ends. This sample stems from a study of cytomegalovirus exposure and HLA in healthy donors. Primers: 60 Vbeta forward and 13 Jbeta reverse. Only in-frame clones appear in the TCRdb table, and some are missing; sequencing was by immunoSEQ multiplex PCR. Of approximately 190,000 clones listed, more than 80% were seen once; the top ten hold roughly 2.6%. The sample comprised PBMCs. The receptor was derived from a woman between 45 and 65 years old in good health and CMV-seropositive. V is TRBV7-8 and J is TRBJ2-7; tentative D call: TRBD2 (5 bases). CDR3 in DNA: TGTGCCAGCAGCTTAACGGGAAACTACGAGCAGTACTTC. It specifies CASSLTGNYEQYF.